The TCR beta chain under discussion was sequenced for a study of blood T cell repertoires in COVID-19. V was shortened by 2 bases and J by 4 bases, with 11 bases between the two germline ends. The CDR3 loop spans 15 amino acids. Germline V gives CDR1 SGHAT, CDR2 FQNNGV. Participants had their cohort set by participant-reported clinical history. Each recovered donor of Cohort 3 presented with two negative PCRs, clearance, or symptom resolution. In the original analysis: Nucleated cell number was recorded as an estimate derived from reference gene primer amplification. Clones were sequenced by immunoSEQ multiplex PCR, and TCRdb holds only the in-frame ones, with some missing. The V and J calls and clone size are taken from that table; D and trimming were inferred from the DNA. The repertoire holds fewer than 400,000 clones, roughly 90% seen once, with 1.7% in the top ten.

This TCR came from a woman in her 30s who had recovered from COVID-19. Sequencing used PBMCs or T cells enriched from blood (not recorded which). The rearrangement links TRBV11-2 to TRBJ2-2; maybe TRBD2 (5 bases). This CDR3 is CASSLSSLGTGELFF. CDR3 DNA sequence: TGTGCCAGCAGCTTATCTAGCCTCGGCACCGGGGAGCTGTTTTTT.